This T cell receptor (beta chain) was captured in a study of blood T cells in healthy people across ages. Each of the donors had roughly 9.7 milliliters of peripheral blood drawn into EDTA-treated Vacutainer tubes. At least 5.5 micrograms of total RNA were extracted per sample. PCR was performed a second time for roughly 7 to 11 cycles using a sample-barcoded 5' primer and a J-beta primer mix. TCRdb used MiXCR to reprocess the 5' RACE reads, holding one entry per CDR3 protein. The sample lists over a million distinct CDR3 sequences, over 35% seen once, with around 18% in the top ten. The clonotype originates from a woman aged 60-75 years in good health. Sequenced input: blood.

The DNA for the CDR3 is TGTGCCACCAGAGAACAGGGGGAGATCGACGAGCAGTACTTC. Its protein product is CATREQGEIDEQYF. V gene TRBV19 combines with J gene TRBJ2-4; 8 nucleotides line up with TRBD1. Near its end, the DNA agrees better with TRBJ2-7, so the J call may be wrong. Germline-derived CDR1 and CDR2 are LNHDA and SQIVND (reference sequence). The CDR3 length is 14 residues.